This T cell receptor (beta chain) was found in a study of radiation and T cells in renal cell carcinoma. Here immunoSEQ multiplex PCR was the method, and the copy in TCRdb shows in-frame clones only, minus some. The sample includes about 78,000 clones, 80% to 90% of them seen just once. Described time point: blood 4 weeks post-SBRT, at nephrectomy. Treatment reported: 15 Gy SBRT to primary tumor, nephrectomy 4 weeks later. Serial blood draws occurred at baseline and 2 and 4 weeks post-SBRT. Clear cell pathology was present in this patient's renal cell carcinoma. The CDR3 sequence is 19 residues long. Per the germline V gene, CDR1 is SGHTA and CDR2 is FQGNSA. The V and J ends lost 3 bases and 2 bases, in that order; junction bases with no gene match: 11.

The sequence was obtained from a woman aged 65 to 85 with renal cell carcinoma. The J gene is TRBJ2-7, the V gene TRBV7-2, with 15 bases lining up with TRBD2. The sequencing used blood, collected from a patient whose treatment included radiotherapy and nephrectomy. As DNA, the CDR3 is TGTGCCAGCAGCTTTAGGGCAGGGACTAGCGGGGGGCGCACCTACGAGCAGTACTTC. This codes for CASSFRAGTSGGRTYEQYF.